This record covers a single T cell receptor (beta chain). What it binds is not known. The sample is drawn from a study of T cell responses to AZD1222 COVID-19 vaccine. CDR1 is SGHDT and CDR2 is YYEEEE in the germline V gene. The junction had 8 bases not matched to a gene; V was cut back by 6 bases and J by 9 bases. This CDR3 is 15 amino acids long. Generated by immunoSEQ multiplex PCR, the TCRdb table keeps only in-frame clones and is missing some. The table records under 150,000 clones, more than 90% of them present only once. Study results and caveats: Unmutated regions of variants are reportedly targeted by nearly half of spike-specific TCRs. Repertoire collection took place solely once the T cell response had peaked.

This clonotype was obtained from an adult who received the AZD1222 COVID-19 vaccine. Sequences were derived from peripheral blood, sampled 28 days after the second AZD1222 dose. The chain couples TRBV5-6 to TRBJ2-3, with 15 bases matching TRBD2. The CDR3 here is CASTLGGTSGRTQYF. DNA for the CDR3: TGTGCCAGCACCCTGGGGGGGACTAGCGGGAGGACGCAGTATTTT. The variable domain in full, with the rest retrieved from reference TRBV5-6 and TRBJ2-3, is DAGVTQSPTHLIKTRGQQVTLRCSPKSGHDTVSWYQQALGQGPQFIFQYYEEEERQRGNFPDRFSGHQFPNYSSELNVNALLLGDSALYLCASTLGGTSGRTQYFGPGTRLTVL.